This TCR beta chain emerged from a study of post-analysis software for immune sequencing data. About the study: Some patients lacked subtype; others had relapsing-remitting, secondary progressive or progressive-relapsing disease. Study observations and caveats: When patients were compared with controls, 5 or 6 TRBV segments were more frequent, TRBV5-6, TRBV5-1 and TRBV20-1 among them.

Germline-derived CDR1 and CDR2 are SGHTA and FQGTGA. The V gene end was trimmed by 5 bases and the J gene end by 10 bases; junction bases not matched to a gene: 12. The CDR3 is 14 amino acids. Tagging with unique molecular identifiers was a feature of the TCR beta cDNA libraries. From the PCR reads, TCRdb called clonotypes with MiXCR, one entry per CDR3 protein. The repertoire holds around 710,000 distinct CDR3 sequences, with roughly 46% as singletons. There are a few counts of this clonotype. Its antigen is not known. The receptor's source is a girl aged 5-17 years with multiple sclerosis. The chain employs TRBV7-3 and TRBJ2-7, with 9 bases that match TRBD1. The specimen was blood. The CDR3 loop reads CASSRQGQGSTQYF. The CDR3 DNA reads TGTGCCAGCAGCCGACAGGGACAGGGAAGCACCCAGTACTTC.